This T cell receptor (beta chain) came from a study of T cells in Graves' hyperthyroidism and ophthalmopathy. Trimming removed 4 bases at V and 0 bases at J, with 17 bases between. Germline CDR1 is MGHRA and CDR2 is YSYEKL. The CDR3 runs 17 residues. Overall study results and limits: Onset of ophthalmopathy came a median around 6.5 months after the model predicted it.

This clonotype appeared many times. What it binds is not known. RNA transcripts provided the source from which TCR beta CDR3 regions were amplified. HTBI primers were used for first-round RT-PCR of the TCR CDR3. TCRdb fed the multiplex PCR reads into MiXCR, producing one record per CDR3 protein. Of approximately 590,000 distinct CDR3 sequences detected, approximately 14% appear once; the ten largest clones hold roughly 7.3%. The sample comprised blood. The rearrangement links TRBV4-1 to TRBJ2-3; D perhaps matches TRBD1 (6 bases). This clonotype was obtained from a woman aged 25 to 39 with Graves' hyperthyroidism. As DNA, the CDR3 is TGCGCCAGCAGCCGAGCGTGGACAGACGGCAGCACAGATACGCAGTATTTT. Protein: CASSRAWTDGSTDTQYF.